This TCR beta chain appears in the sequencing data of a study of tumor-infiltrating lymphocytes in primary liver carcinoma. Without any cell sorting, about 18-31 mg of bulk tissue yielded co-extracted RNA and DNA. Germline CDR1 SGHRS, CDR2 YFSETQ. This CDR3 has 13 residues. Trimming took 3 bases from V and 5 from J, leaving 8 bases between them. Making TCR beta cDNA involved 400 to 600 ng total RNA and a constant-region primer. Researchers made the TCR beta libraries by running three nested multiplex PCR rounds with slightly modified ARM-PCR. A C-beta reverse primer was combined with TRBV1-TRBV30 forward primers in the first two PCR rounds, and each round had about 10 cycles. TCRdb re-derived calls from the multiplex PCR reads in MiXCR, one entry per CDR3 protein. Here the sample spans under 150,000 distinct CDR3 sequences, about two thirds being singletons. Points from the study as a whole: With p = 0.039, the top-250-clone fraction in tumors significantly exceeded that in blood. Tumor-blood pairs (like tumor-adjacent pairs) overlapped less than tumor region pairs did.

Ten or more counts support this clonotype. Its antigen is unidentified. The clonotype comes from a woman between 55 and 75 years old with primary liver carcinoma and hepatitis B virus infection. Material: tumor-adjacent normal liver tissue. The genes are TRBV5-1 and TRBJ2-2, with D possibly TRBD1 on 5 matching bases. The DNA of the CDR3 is TGCGCCAGCAGCTGGGGCTCAACCGGGGAGCTGTTTTTT. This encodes CASSWGSTGELFF.